This is a list of T cell receptor beta chains from one sample in a study of CD8+CD57+ T cells in acquired aplastic anemia. TCRdb fed the reads into MiXCR, producing one record per CDR3 protein. Counted here are around 220,000 distinct CDR3 sequences, roughly 45% occurring once; the ten biggest clones make up approximately 20%. Sequenced input: sorted CD4+, CD8+, or CD8+CD57+ T cells (not recorded which) from PBMCs. Every receptor here comes from a human donor with aplastic anemia. Both conserved end residues are part of each CDR3. The D gene is left open where the match is weak. Clone size is stated in some rows and not others, as once, few, many or a class when expanded.

V gene: TRBV20-1
clone size: many
D gene: NA
J gene: TRBJ2-1
CDR3 protein: CSARDPWDEQFF
CDR3 DNA: TGCAGTGCTAGGGACCCCTGGGATGAGCAGTTCTTC

V gene: TRBV6-5
clone size: many
D gene: NA
J gene: TRBJ1-6
CDR3 protein: CASSYRGVYNSPLHF
CDR3 DNA: TGTGCCAGCAGTTACCGGGGAGTCTATAATTCACCCCTCCACTTT

V gene: TRBV5-6
clone size: many
D gene: TRBD1
J gene: TRBJ1-4
CDR3 protein: CASSLGQGAEKLFF
CDR3 DNA: TGTGCCAGCAGCTTGGGACAGGGGGCTGAAAAACTGTTTTTT

V gene: TRBV5-4
clone size: NA
D gene: NA
J gene: TRBJ1-1
CDR3 protein: CASSLGAGTEAFF
CDR3 DNA: TGTGCCAGCAGCTTAGGGGCGGGCACTGAAGCTTTCTTT

V gene: TRBV27
clone size: few
D gene: TRBD2
J gene: TRBJ2-1
CDR3 protein: CASTPAGTSGGGEQFF
CDR3 DNA: TGTGCCAGCACCCCCGCCGGGACTAGCGGGGGCGGTGAGCAGTTCTTC

V gene: TRBV24-1
clone size: NA
D gene: TRBD2
J gene: TRBJ2-1
CDR3 protein: CATSDRTSGRWDEQFF
CDR3 DNA: TGTGCCACCAGTGATCGAACTAGCGGGAGATGGGATGAGCAGTTCTTC

V gene: TRBV5-1
clone size: NA
D gene: TRBD2
J gene: TRBJ2-1
CDR3 protein: CASSLDPAGLEQFF
CDR3 DNA: TGCGCCAGCAGCTTGGATCCAGCGGGGCTTGAGCAGTTCTTC

V gene: TRBV14
clone size: many
D gene: NA
J gene: TRBJ2-6
CDR3 protein: CASSQALGSPGANVLTF
CDR3 DNA: TGTGCCAGCAGCCAAGCGTTGGGGAGTCCTGGGGCCAACGTCCTGACTTTC

V gene: TRBV4-1
clone size: many
D gene: NA
J gene: TRBJ1-5
CDR3 protein: CASSQDWRGNQPQHF
CDR3 DNA: TGCGCCAGCAGCCAAGATTGGCGAGGGAATCAGCCCCAGCATTTT

V gene: TRBV29-1
clone size: NA
D gene: NA
J gene: TRBJ1-2
CDR3 protein: CSASEGRGYTF
CDR3 DNA: TGCAGCGCTTCCGAGGGGAGAGGCTACACCTTC

V gene: TRBV29-1
clone size: NA
D gene: NA
J gene: TRBJ1-2
CDR3 protein: CSVVPRAGGYTF
CDR3 DNA: TGCAGCGTCGTACCCCGGGCGGGGGGCTACACCTTC

V gene: TRBV20-1
clone size: many
D gene: NA
J gene: TRBJ2-5
CDR3 protein: CSAPGAARVQETQYF
CDR3 DNA: TGCAGTGCGCCTGGGGCCGCCAGGGTCCAAGAGACCCAGTACTTC

V gene: TRBV6-6
clone size: many
D gene: NA
J gene: TRBJ2-6
CDR3 protein: CASSYSSSSGANVLTF
CDR3 DNA: TGTGCCAGCAGTTACTCAAGCAGCTCTGGGGCCAACGTCCTGACTTTC

V gene: TRBV20-1
clone size: many
D gene: NA
J gene: TRBJ1-4
CDR3 protein: CSAGTVGNEKLFF
CDR3 DNA: TGCAGTGCGGGCACGGTGGGGAATGAAAAACTGTTTTTT

V gene: TRBV5-1
clone size: many
D gene: NA
J gene: TRBJ2-7
CDR3 protein: CAPRPISSYEQYF
CDR3 DNA: TGCGCCCCCCGACCGATTTCCTCCTACGAGCAGTACTTC

V gene: TRBV5-1
clone size: many
D gene: TRBD1
J gene: TRBJ1-1
CDR3 protein: CASSLRVQGGGTEAFF
CDR3 DNA: TGCGCCAGCAGCTTAAGAGTACAGGGGGGAGGCACTGAAGCTTTCTTT

V gene: TRBV7-8
clone size: NA
D gene: TRBD1
J gene: TRBJ2-7
CDR3 protein: CASSGQGARYEQYF
CDR3 DNA: TGTGCCAGCAGTGGACAGGGGGCGCGCTACGAGCAGTACTTC

V gene: TRBV28
clone size: NA
D gene: NA
J gene: TRBJ1-4
CDR3 protein: CASTRIGLFF
CDR3 DNA: TGTGCCAGCACCCGCATAGGACTGTTTTTT

V gene: TRBV20-1
clone size: many
D gene: NA
J gene: TRBJ2-5
CDR3 protein: CSANWRAKETQYF
CDR3 DNA: TGCAGTGCTAATTGGAGGGCCAAAGAGACCCAGTACTTC

V gene: TRBV2
clone size: NA
D gene: TRBD2
J gene: TRBJ2-3
CDR3 protein: CASRPNRGGSTDTQYF
CDR3 DNA: TGTGCCAGCAGGCCCAATCGCGGGGGGTCCACAGATACGCAGTATTTT

V gene: TRBV29-1
clone size: NA
D gene: TRBD2
J gene: TRBJ2-3
CDR3 protein: CSTLGAGGDTQYF
CDR3 DNA: TGCAGCACACTAGGCGCCGGGGGGGATACGCAGTATTTT

V gene: TRBV4-1
clone size: many
D gene: NA
J gene: TRBJ1-2
CDR3 protein: CASSQSPAPNYGYTF
CDR3 DNA: TGCGCCAGCAGCCAAAGTCCAGCGCCTAACTATGGCTACACCTTC

V gene: TRBV10-2
clone size: NA
D gene: NA
J gene: TRBJ1-5
CDR3 protein: CAIRQGRRQPQHF
CDR3 DNA: TGCGCCATCAGGCAGGGTAGGCGTCAGCCCCAGCATTTT

V gene: TRBV10-1
clone size: NA
D gene: TRBD2
J gene: TRBJ2-1
CDR3 protein: CASSELLANEQFF
CDR3 DNA: TGCGCCAGCAGTGAGTTACTAGCGAATGAGCAGTTCTTC

V gene: TRBV7-9
clone size: NA
D gene: NA
J gene: TRBJ1-2
CDR3 protein: CASSLDSTYGYTF
CDR3 DNA: TGTGCCAGCAGCTTGGACAGCACCTATGGCTACACCTTC

V gene: TRBV4-3
clone size: NA
D gene: NA
J gene: TRBJ2-7
CDR3 protein: CASSQDRSGTYEQYF
CDR3 DNA: TGCGCCAGCAGCCAAGATCGGTCAGGGACCTACGAGCAGTACTTC

V gene: TRBV5-6
clone size: once
D gene: TRBD1
J gene: TRBJ2-3
CDR3 protein: CASSRLHRGILDTQYF
CDR3 DNA: TGTGCCAGCAGCCGACTACACAGGGGAATTTTAGATACGCAGTATTTT

V gene: TRBV29-1
clone size: NA
D gene: TRBD1
J gene: TRBJ2-5
CDR3 protein: CSVAGQGVTLETQYF
CDR3 DNA: TGCAGCGTAGCGGGACAGGGGGTAACACTAGAGACCCAGTACTTC

V gene: TRBV30
clone size: NA
D gene: TRBD1
J gene: TRBJ1-6
CDR3 protein: CAWSAGTGDSPLHF
CDR3 DNA: TGTGCCTGGAGTGCCGGGACAGGAGATTCACCCCTCCACTTT

V gene: TRBV2
clone size: NA
D gene: NA
J gene: TRBJ1-1
CDR3 protein: CASLGGSTEAFF
CDR3 DNA: TGTGCCAGCCTCGGGGGGAGCACTGAAGCTTTCTTT

V gene: TRBV6-5
clone size: many
D gene: NA
J gene: TRBJ1-1
CDR3 protein: CASSYSGWDTLNTEAFF
CDR3 DNA: TGTGCCAGCAGTTACTCGGGATGGGACACCTTGAACACTGAAGCTTTCTTT

V gene: TRBV7-6
clone size: many
D gene: TRBD2
J gene: TRBJ2-7
CDR3 protein: CASSLSPLAGGYEQYF
CDR3 DNA: TGTGCCAGCAGCTTATCCCCACTAGCGGGGGGGTACGAGCAGTACTTC

V gene: TRBV7-3
clone size: many
D gene: NA
J gene: TRBJ2-2
CDR3 protein: CASSLTALGTGNTGELFF
CDR3 DNA: TGTGCCAGCAGCTTGACGGCTTTGGGGACTGGCAACACCGGGGAGCTGTTTTTT

V gene: TRBV9
clone size: NA
D gene: NA
J gene: TRBJ1-6
CDR3 protein: CASSLRTGSPLHF
CDR3 DNA: TGTGCCAGCAGCCTCAGGACGGGTTCACCCCTCCACTTT

V gene: TRBV9
clone size: NA
D gene: NA
J gene: TRBJ1-2
CDR3 protein: CASSHSLNYGYTF
CDR3 DNA: TGTGCCAGCAGCCATTCTCTAAACTATGGCTACACCTTC

V gene: TRBV14
clone size: NA
D gene: NA
J gene: TRBJ1-1
CDR3 protein: CASSQGSGLNTEAFF
CDR3 DNA: TGTGCCAGCAGCCAAGGTTCCGGCCTGAACACTGAAGCTTTCTTT

V gene: TRBV7-9
clone size: NA
D gene: NA
J gene: TRBJ1-1
CDR3 protein: CASSSLTGNTEAFF
CDR3 DNA: TGTGCCAGCAGCAGCCTGACAGGGAACACTGAAGCTTTCTTT

V gene: TRBV19
clone size: NA
D gene: TRBD1
J gene: TRBJ1-6
CDR3 protein: CASSKGQGASPLHF
CDR3 DNA: TGTGCCAGTAGCAAGGGACAGGGGGCCTCACCCCTCCACTTT

V gene: TRBV19
clone size: NA
D gene: NA
J gene: TRBJ1-6
CDR3 protein: CAPWRPGHGSSPLHF
CDR3 DNA: TGTGCCCCCTGGCGCCCCGGGCACGGTTCTTCACCCCTCCACTTT

V gene: TRBV7-2
clone size: NA
D gene: NA
J gene: TRBJ1-1
CDR3 protein: CASSLQGRNTEAFF
CDR3 DNA: TGTGCCAGCAGCTTACAGGGGAGGAACACTGAAGCTTTCTTT

V gene: TRBV4-1
clone size: many
D gene: NA
J gene: TRBJ2-4
CDR3 protein: CASSQESSRTNIQYF
CDR3 DNA: TGCGCCAGCAGCCAAGAGTCAAGTAGAACAAACATTCAGTACTTC

V gene: TRBV25-1
clone size: NA
D gene: TRBD2
J gene: TRBJ2-2
CDR3 protein: CASSTSGGAGSGELFF
CDR3 DNA: TGTGCCAGCAGTACAAGCGGGGGGGCCGGGTCCGGGGAGCTGTTTTTT

V gene: TRBV5-1
clone size: NA
D gene: TRBD1
J gene: TRBJ1-2
CDR3 protein: CASSQYGTASFYTF
CDR3 DNA: TGCGCCAGCAGCCAGTACGGGACAGCGTCCTTCTACACCTTC

V gene: TRBV29-1
clone size: few
D gene: NA
J gene: TRBJ2-3
CDR3 protein: CSVHTDTQYF
CDR3 DNA: TGCAGCGTCCACACAGATACGCAGTATTTT

V gene: TRBV5-6
clone size: many
D gene: TRBD1
J gene: TRBJ2-3
CDR3 protein: CASSFGQGRTDTQYF
CDR3 DNA: TGTGCCAGCAGCTTCGGACAGGGGCGGACAGATACGCAGTATTTT